The present TCR beta chain was sequenced within a study of blood T cells in healthy people across ages. A second roughly 7 to 12 cycle PCR used barcoded and J-beta primers. From each sample, at least 2.5 million paired-end reads containing CDR3 were obtained. TCRdb re-analysed the 5' RACE reads in MiXCR, keeping a single row per CDR3 protein. Counted here are hundreds of thousands of distinct CDR3 sequences, approximately 40% occurring once; the ten biggest clones make up approximately 31%. This clonotype was seen once. As yet, its antigen is unknown. General study findings and limits: PBMCs left unsorted prevented a conclusive naive versus antigen-experienced comparison.

The CDR3 consists of 13 residues. V was trimmed by 7 bases and J by 5 bases, leaving 15 bases between them. This receptor was taken from a man aged 80 or over in good health. The sequencing input was blood. J is TRBJ2-7 and V is TRBV12-3 or TRBV12-4, with D possibly matching TRBD1 (6 bases). Written as DNA, the CDR3 is TGTGCCAGCAAGGTGGGGGCAAGTCACGAGCAGTACTTC. Translation: CASKVGASHEQYF.